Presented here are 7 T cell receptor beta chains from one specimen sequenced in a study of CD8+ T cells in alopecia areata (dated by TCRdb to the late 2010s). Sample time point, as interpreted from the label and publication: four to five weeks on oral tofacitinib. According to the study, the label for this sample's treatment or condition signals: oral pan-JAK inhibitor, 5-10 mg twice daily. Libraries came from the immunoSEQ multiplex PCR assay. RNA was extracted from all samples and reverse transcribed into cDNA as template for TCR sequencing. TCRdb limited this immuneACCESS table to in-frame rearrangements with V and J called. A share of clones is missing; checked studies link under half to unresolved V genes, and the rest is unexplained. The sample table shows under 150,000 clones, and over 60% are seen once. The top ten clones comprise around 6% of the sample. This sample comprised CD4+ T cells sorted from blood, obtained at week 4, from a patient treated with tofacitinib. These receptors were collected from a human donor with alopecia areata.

The CDR3 region is CASSLAGARTDTQYF. In nucleotides, the CDR3 is TGCGCCAGCAGCTTGGCCGGGGCCCGCACAGATACGCAGTATTTT. The genes are TRBV5-1 and TRBJ2-3, with D perhaps assigned TRBD1 or TRBD2 (5 bases each). V was shortened by 0 bases and J by 1 base, with 9 bases between the two germline ends. Germline V gene data show CDR1 as SGHRS and CDR2 as YFSETQ. The CDR3 is 15 residues long.

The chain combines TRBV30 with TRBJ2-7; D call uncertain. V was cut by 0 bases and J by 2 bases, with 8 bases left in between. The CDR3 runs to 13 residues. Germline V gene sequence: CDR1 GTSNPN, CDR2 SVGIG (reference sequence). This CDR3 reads CAWSVGRTYEQYF. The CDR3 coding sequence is TGTGCCTGGAGTGTAGGAAGGACCTACGAGCAGTACTTC.

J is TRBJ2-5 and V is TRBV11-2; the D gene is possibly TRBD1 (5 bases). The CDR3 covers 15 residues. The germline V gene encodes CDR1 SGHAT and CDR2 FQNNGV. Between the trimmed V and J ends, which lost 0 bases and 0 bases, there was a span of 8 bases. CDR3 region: CASSLEWTNQETQYF. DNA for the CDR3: TGTGCCAGCAGCTTAGAATGGACAAACCAAGAGACCCAGTACTTC.

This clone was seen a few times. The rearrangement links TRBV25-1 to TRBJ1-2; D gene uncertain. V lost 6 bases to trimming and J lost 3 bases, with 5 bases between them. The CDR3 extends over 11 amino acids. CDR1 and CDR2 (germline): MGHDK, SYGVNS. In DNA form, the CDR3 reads TGTGCCAGCAGCCGAGACTATGGCTACACCTTC. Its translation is CASSRDYGYTF.

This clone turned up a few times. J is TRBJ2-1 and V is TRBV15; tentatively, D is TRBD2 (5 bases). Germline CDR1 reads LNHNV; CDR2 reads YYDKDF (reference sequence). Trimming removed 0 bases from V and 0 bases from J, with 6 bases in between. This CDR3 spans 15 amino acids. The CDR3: CATSREGSSYNEQFF. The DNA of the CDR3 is TGTGCCACCAGCAGAGAGGGGAGCTCCTACAATGAGCAGTTCTTC.

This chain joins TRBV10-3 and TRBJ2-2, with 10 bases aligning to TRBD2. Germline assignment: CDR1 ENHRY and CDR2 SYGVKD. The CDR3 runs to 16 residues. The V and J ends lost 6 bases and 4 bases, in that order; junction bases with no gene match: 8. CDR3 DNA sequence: TGTGCCATCAGCGGAGCGGGGGGGCCCGGCACCGGGGAGCTGTTTTTT. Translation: CAISGAGGPGTGELFF.

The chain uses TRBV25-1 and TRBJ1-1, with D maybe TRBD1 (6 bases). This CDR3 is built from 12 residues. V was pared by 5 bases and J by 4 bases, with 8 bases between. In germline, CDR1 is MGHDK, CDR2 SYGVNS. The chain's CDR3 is CASSRGGTEAFF. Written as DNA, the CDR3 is TGTGCCAGCAGTCGAGGGGGCACTGAAGCTTTCTTT.